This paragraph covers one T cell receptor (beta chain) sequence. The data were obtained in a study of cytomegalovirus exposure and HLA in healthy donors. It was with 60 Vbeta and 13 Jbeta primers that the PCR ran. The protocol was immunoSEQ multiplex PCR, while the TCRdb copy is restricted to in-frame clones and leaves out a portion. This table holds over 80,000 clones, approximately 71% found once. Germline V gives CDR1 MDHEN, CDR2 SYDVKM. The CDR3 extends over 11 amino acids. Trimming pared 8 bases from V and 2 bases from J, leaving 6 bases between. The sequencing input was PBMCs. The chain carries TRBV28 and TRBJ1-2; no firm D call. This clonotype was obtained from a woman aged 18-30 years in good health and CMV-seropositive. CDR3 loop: CASQSNYGYTF. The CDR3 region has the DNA TGTGCCAGCCAGTCAAACTATGGCTACACCTTC.